The 3 T cell receptor beta chains below all came from one sample that was sequenced in a study of tumor-infiltrating T cells and Merkel cell polyomavirus. Overall study context: The T cells studied were CD8+ and recognized the Merkel cell polyomavirus KLL epitope.

The repertoire was sequenced with immunoSEQ multiplex PCR; TCRdb's copy has only in-frame clones and lacks some. The sample table sets out 30 to 40 clones. Immunohistochemistry showed robust Merkel cell polyomavirus Large T antigen staining in every patient's tumor. Sequencing was performed on tumor tissue. The receptors were gathered from a man over 45 with Merkel cell carcinoma.

V is TRBV7-8 and J is TRBJ2-6, with D uncertain. The ends were cut back, 5 bases at V and 5 bases at J, with 25 bases in the middle. From germline, CDR1 is SGHVS and CDR2 FQNEAQ. The CDR3 sequence is 19 residues long. CDR3 residues: CASSAGRFTHKSRANVLTF. DNA for the CDR3: TGTGCCAGCAGCGCAGGTAGGTTTACCCACAAAAGTCGGGCCAACGTCCTGACTTTC.

V and J are TRBV27 and TRBJ2-1, with 14 nucleotides matching TRBD2. This CDR3 spans 18 amino acids. The germline V gene encodes CDR1 MNHEY and CDR2 SMNVEV (reference sequence). J lost 1 base, V lost 6 bases, and 8 bases had no gene match. The CDR3 sequence: CASRGGTSGSDSYNEQFF. The CDR3 DNA reads TGTGCCAGCAGGGGAGGGACTAGCGGGAGCGATTCCTACAATGAGCAGTTCTTC.

V and J are TRBV28 and TRBJ1-5; 7 bases agree with TRBD1. After removal of 6 bases from V and 2 bases from J, the junction contained 4 bases not matched to a gene. Per the germline V gene, CDR1 is MDHEN and CDR2 is SYDVKM. CDR3 size: 14 residues. The CDR3 coding sequence is TGTGCCAGCAGACAGGGGTTTGGCAATCAGCCCCAGCATTTT. Its protein is CASRQGFGNQPQHF.